This T cell receptor beta chain was profiled in a study of T cells in Graves' hyperthyroidism and ophthalmopathy. Study-wide points: Through a model of 13 V-J features, ophthalmopathy was separated from stable hyperthyroidism.

Exclusion followed for patients with uncontrolled infection, other autoimmune disease, pregnancy or lactation. CDR1 and CDR2 from the germline V gene are MNHNS and SASEGT. The CDR3 consists of 13 residues. Trimming cost V 4 bases and J 8 bases, with 14 bases left between them. RNA transcripts yielded amplified TCR beta CDR3 regions. A first-round RT-PCR of the TCR CDR3 used the HTBI primer set. TCRdb reprocessed the multiplex PCR reads via MiXCR and lists one record per CDR3 protein. The sample records about 400,000 distinct CDR3 sequences, 14% to 15% being singletons. This clonotype was seen many times. As yet, its antigen is unknown.

The gene calls are TRBV6-1 and TRBJ1-2; D not resolved. This TCR was sampled from a woman younger than 45 with Graves' hyperthyroidism. Sequences were obtained from blood. This CDR3 is CASSVGPRQGYTF. CDR3 sequence (DNA): TGTGCCAGCAGTGTGGGCCCCCGCCAGGGCTACACCTTC.